A single sample gave rise to the 27 T cell receptor beta chains below, sequenced in a study of blood T cell repertoires in COVID-19. Only in-frame clones appear in the TCRdb table, and some are missing; sequencing was by immunoSEQ multiplex PCR. The sample carries about 88,000 clones, about 88% recorded once. Sequencing input: peripheral blood. These receptors came from a woman aged 80 or older with acute or convalescent COVID-19.

The V and J genes are TRBV19 and TRBJ1-2; 10 bases line up with TRBD1. The length of the CDR3 is 15 residues. Germline values: CDR1 LNHDA, CDR2 SQIVND (reference sequence). V lost 5 bases and J lost 3; bases outside the gene matches: 6. The chain's CDR3 is CASSSGQGGHYGYTF. The CDR3 DNA follows: TGTGCCAGTAGTTCCGGACAGGGGGGACACTATGGCTACACCTTC.

The CDR3 region has the DNA TGCAGCGTTGACAGGGGGAACACCGGGGAGCTGTTTTTT. It is translated as CSVDRGNTGELFF. V is TRBV29-1 and J is TRBJ2-2; D is perhaps TRBD1 (6 bases). V lost 3 bases to trimming and J lost 1 base, with 6 bases between them. The germline CDR1 and CDR2 sequences are SQVTM and ANQGSEA. CDR3 length: 13 amino acids.

The chain couples TRBV27 to TRBJ1-2; 8 bases are shared with TRBD1. This CDR3 has 12 residues. V shed 6 bases, J shed 5 bases, and the junction held 2 bases outside the gene matches. The germline CDR1 and CDR2 sequences are MNHEY and SMNVEV (reference sequence). Written as DNA, the CDR3 is TGTGCCAGCAGGGGACAGGAGTATGGCTACACCTTC. Its translation: CASRGQEYGYTF.

This rearrangement joins TRBV5-1 to TRBJ1-2; 7 bases match TRBD1. The junction had 7 bases not matched to a gene; V was cut back by 4 bases and J by 10 bases. The CDR3 extends over 12 amino acids. CDR1 is SGHRS and CDR2 is YFSETQ in the germline V gene. In DNA form, the CDR3 reads TGCGCCAGCAGCCCAGGGACAGCCCTCTACACCTTC. Residues: CASSPGTALYTF. Together with reference TRBV5-1 and TRBJ1-2, the CDR3 gives the full variable domain: KAGVTQTPRYLIKTRGQQVTLSCSPISGHRSVSWYQQTPGQGLQFLFEYFSETQRNKGNFPGRFSGRQFSNSRSEMNVSTLELGDSALYLCASSPGTALYTFGSGTRLTVV.

The chain couples TRBV15 to TRBJ1-4; TRBD1 is a possible D gene (5 bases). CDR1 is LNHNV and CDR2 is YYDKDF in the germline V gene (reference sequence). Trimming removed 6 bases from V and 5 bases from J, with 10 bases in between. The CDR3 length is 13 residues. The CDR3 region is CATSAGRNEKLFF. CDR3 in DNA: TGTGCCACCAGTGCGGGACGGAATGAAAAACTGTTTTTT.

This clone turned up a few times. The rearrangement joins TRBV7-6 to TRBJ1-3; tentative D call: TRBD1 (5 bases). Germline CDR1 SGHVS, CDR2 FNYEAQ. This CDR3 comprises 18 residues. The ends were cut back, 1 base at V and 4 bases at J, with 20 bases in the middle. Written as DNA, the CDR3 is TGTGCCAGCAGCTTAGATTCGGGCGGGACGTCGGGAGGAAACACCATATATTTT. Encoded protein: CASSLDSGGTSGGNTIYF.

The chain links TRBV30 to TRBJ1-6, with 7 nucleotides matching TRBD1. The V gene's germline CDR1 is GTSNPN and CDR2 SVGIG (reference sequence). Trimming took 6 bases from V and 6 from J; bases not matched to a gene: 8. This CDR3 comprises 14 residues. The CDR3 protein is CACPDRQGNSPLHF. The CDR3, as DNA: TGTGCCTGTCCTGACCGACAGGGTAATTCACCCCTCCACTTT.

J is TRBJ2-1 and V is TRBV11-1; 9 bases fit TRBD1. The CDR3 has 15 amino acids. Germline values: CDR1 SGHAT, CDR2 FQDESV (reference sequence). The V gene end was trimmed by 1 base and the J gene end by 4 bases; junction bases not matched to a gene: 2. Here the CDR3 DNA reads TGTGCCAGCAGCTTAGAGGACAGGGGATACAATGAGCAGTTCTTC. Encoded protein: CASSLEDRGYNEQFF.

The rearrangement uses TRBV7-2 and TRBJ2-1; perhaps TRBD1 as D (6 bases). Between the trimmed V and J ends, which lost 5 bases and 5 bases, there was a span of 13 bases. This CDR3 is 14 amino acids long. Germline V lookup: CDR1 SGHTA, CDR2 FQGNSA. This CDR3 is CASSPSSGDNEQFF. CDR3 DNA: TGTGCCAGCAGCCCCAGTTCAGGGGACAATGAGCAGTTCTTC. The full variable domain, with the rest looked up from reference TRBV7-2 and TRBJ2-1, is GAGVSQSPSNKVTEKGKDVELRCDPISGHTALYWYRQSLGQGLEFLIYFQGNSAPDKSGLPSDRFSAERTGGSVSTLTIQRTQQEDSAVYLCASSPSSGDNEQFFGPGTRLTVL.

With regard to this clone: One end of the junction does not line up with germline, which may come from a read error. The chain combines TRBV7-7 with TRBJ2-5; D ambiguous. Germline CDR1 SSHAT, CDR2 FNYEAQ (reference sequence). This CDR3 has 14 residues. The CDR3 DNA follows: TGTGCTAGCAGCTTAGACCTGGCCCAAGAGACCCAGTACTTC. Translated: CASSLDLAQETQYF.

A note on this clone: One end of the junction does not line up with germline, which may come from a read error. The genes are TRBV7-7 and TRBJ1-4; D is perhaps TRBD1 (6 bases). This CDR3 contains 13 residues. In germline, CDR1 is SSHAT, CDR2 FNYEAQ (reference sequence). The CDR3 loop is CASSLELSGERFF. The CDR3 DNA reads as TGTGCTAGCAGCTTAGAGTTGTCAGGGGAAAGGTTTTTT. Looking up the rest from reference TRBV7-7 and TRBJ1-4 gives the full variable domain: GAGVSQSPRYKVTKRGQDVTLRCDPISSHATLYWYQQALGQGPEFLTYFNYEAQPDKSGLPSDRFSAERPEGSISTLTIQRTEQRDSAMYRCASSLELSGERFFGSGTQLSVL.

The chain has TRBV7-9 and TRBJ1-4; TRBD1 might be the D (5 bases). Germline CDR1 is SEHNR and CDR2 is FQNEAQ (reference sequence). V was clipped by 8 bases and J by 8 bases, with 12 bases between them. The CDR3 loop spans 12 amino acids. The CDR3 coding sequence is TGTGCCAGCGGCTGGGGCGGAGAAAAACTGTTTTTT. This codes for CASGWGGEKLFF.

The V and J genes are TRBV18 and TRBJ2-3, with TRBD2 as a possible D gene (6 bases). Trimming removed 3 bases at V and 7 bases at J, with 17 bases between. Germline V gene lookup returns CDR1 KGHSH and CDR2 LQKENI. The CDR3 runs 15 residues. CDR3: CASSPPRAEGYTQYF. The DNA for the CDR3 is TGTGCCAGCTCACCTCCGAGGGCGGAGGGGTATACGCAGTATTTT.

The chain combines TRBV5-1 with TRBJ2-7; 8 bases are shared with TRBD1. J gave up 5 bases and V 3 bases, and 7 bases lay outside the gene matches. The length of the CDR3 is 14 residues. Germline CDR1 SGHRS, CDR2 YFSETQ. CDR3: CASSSDRALDEQYF. For the CDR3, the DNA is TGCGCCAGCAGCTCGGACAGGGCCCTAGACGAGCAGTACTTC.

The count of this clone is one. The chain carries TRBV7-2 and TRBJ2-7, with 10 bases that match TRBD2. The CDR3 covers 15 residues. Germline assignment: CDR1 SGHTA and CDR2 FQGNSA. J gave up 0 bases and V 5 bases, and 4 bases lay outside the gene matches. The CDR3 DNA reads as TGTGCCAGCAGCCGTACTAGCGGGGCCTCCTACGAGCAGTACTTC. It is translated as CASSRTSGASYEQYF.

The rearrangement links TRBV4-2 to TRBJ2-6; 7 nucleotides line up with TRBD1. The CDR3 has 20 amino acids. CDR1 is LGHNA, CDR2 YNFKEQ, per germline. V gave up 4 bases and J gave up 0 bases; unmatched junction bases: 15. The CDR3 DNA follows: TGTGCCAGCAGCCCCTCTCTGACAGGGAGAGGAGGCTCTGGGGCCAACGTCCTGACTTTC. Its protein product is CASSPSLTGRGGSGANVLTF.

The V and J genes are TRBV25-1 and TRBJ2-1; 8 bases map to TRBD2. The germline V gene encodes CDR1 MGHDK and CDR2 SYGVNS. CDR3 size: 12 residues. V gave up 8 bases and J gave up 10 bases; unmatched junction bases: 7. The CDR3, as DNA: TGTGCCAGCGGACTAGCTCCGGGGGAGCAGTTCTTC. Translated, it gives CASGLAPGEQFF.

The J gene is TRBJ2-7, the V gene TRBV7-2; 7 nucleotides agree with TRBD1. Unmatched junction bases numbered 5, after V lost 4 bases and J lost 2 bases. CDR3 length equals 14 residues. From germline, CDR1 is SGHTA and CDR2 FQGNSA. CDR3 in amino acids: CASSYRDSAYEQYF. CDR3 coding DNA: TGTGCCAGCAGCTACCGGGACAGCGCCTACGAGCAGTACTTC.

This clone appeared a few times. This chain joins TRBV5-1 and TRBJ1-2; 8 bases are a match to TRBD1. The V gene end was trimmed by 0 bases and the J gene end by 6 bases; junction bases not matched to a gene: 4. The CDR3 runs to 14 residues. Germline loops: CDR1 SGHRS, CDR2 YFSETQ. CDR3 residues: CASSLGTGTDGYTF. The CDR3, as DNA: TGCGCCAGCAGCTTGGGGACAGGGACGGATGGCTACACCTTC. Full variable domain (remainder filled in from reference TRBV5-1 and TRBJ1-2): KAGVTQTPRYLIKTRGQQVTLSCSPISGHRSVSWYQQTPGQGLQFLFEYFSETQRNKGNFPGRFSGRQFSNSRSEMNVSTLELGDSALYLCASSLGTGTDGYTFGSGTRLTVV.

V usage is TRBV5-1 and J usage is TRBJ2-7; 7 bases fit TRBD1. The germline V gene encodes CDR1 SGHRS and CDR2 YFSETQ. This CDR3 has 14 residues. The V gene end was trimmed by 0 bases and the J gene end by 5 bases; junction bases not matched to a gene: 5. The CDR3 sequence: CASSLGQGLNEQYF. The CDR3 DNA follows: TGCGCCAGCAGCTTGGGACAGGGCCTCAACGAGCAGTACTTC.

The rearrangement joins TRBV6-2 or TRBV6-3 to TRBJ2-1; 16 bases are a match to TRBD2. The CDR3 extends over 17 amino acids. V lost 4 bases, J lost 12 bases, and 12 bases stayed unmatched. Germline CDR1 reads MNHEY; CDR2 reads SVGEGT. Here the CDR3 DNA reads TGTGCCAGCAGTTCTGGACGCGCGGGACTAGCGGGGGGGCGGCAGTTCTTC. It codes for CASSSGRAGLAGGRQFF.

The CDR3 nucleotides read TGTGCCAGCAGCCGGGACAGCCAAGAGACCCAGTACTTC. Translation gives CASSRDSQETQYF. The V gene is TRBV6-5, the J gene TRBJ2-5; TRBD1 aligns across 7 bases. The germline V gene encodes CDR1 MNHEY and CDR2 SVGAGI. V gave up 6 bases and J gave up 1 base; unmatched junction bases: 2. The length of the CDR3 is 13 residues.

The V call is TRBV4-3, the J call TRBJ2-7, with 8 bases identical to TRBD1. The CDR3 contains 14 residues. From germline, CDR1 is LGHNA and CDR2 YSLEER. The junction had 1 base not matched to a gene; V was cut back by 3 bases and J by 0 bases. The CDR3 bases are TGCGCCAGCAGCCACGGACAGGGCTCCTACGAGCAGTACTTC. This codes for CASSHGQGSYEQYF.

The chain recombines TRBV5-1 with TRBJ1-6, with D possibly being TRBD1 (5 bases). This CDR3 has 15 amino acids. V was cut by 0 bases and J by 6 bases, with 10 bases left in between. Germline CDR1 reads SGHRS; CDR2 reads YFSETQ. The CDR3 DNA follows: TGCGCCAGCAGCTTGGCCGCGCAGGGTAATTCACCCCTCCACTTT. Encoded protein: CASSLAAQGNSPLHF.

V usage is TRBV5-4 and J usage is TRBJ1-1; D perhaps matches TRBD1 (6 bases). The CDR3 is 15 amino acids. The V end was cut by 6 bases, the J end by 0 bases, with 15 bases between. Germline CDR1 SGHNT, CDR2 YYREEE (reference sequence). CDR3 sequence reads: CASKAGVDMNTEAFF. CDR3 bases: TGTGCCAGCAAGGCAGGGGTTGACATGAACACTGAAGCTTTCTTT.

This clone was counted once. The CDR3 reads CASSHLGTTNNEQFF. The DNA for the CDR3 is TGTGCCAGCAGCCATCTGGGGACAACTAACAATGAGCAGTTCTTC. This chain uses TRBV9 with TRBJ2-1; D perhaps matches TRBD1 (6 bases). V lost 4 bases to trimming and J lost 5 bases, with 16 bases between them. Germline loops: CDR1 SGDLS, CDR2 YYNGEE. The CDR3 extends over 15 amino acids.

The table lists this clone with a few counts. The chain is built from TRBV5-1 and TRBJ2-3; no definite D call. Germline V gene data show CDR1 as SGHRS and CDR2 as YFSETQ. There are 15 residues in the CDR3. With 2 bases removed from V and 1 base from J, the gap between germline ends came to 11 bases. CDR3 in amino acids: CASSFAVLGTDTQYF. CDR3 DNA: TGCGCCAGCAGCTTCGCGGTTTTAGGCACAGATACGCAGTATTTT.